This T cell receptor beta chain was identified in a study of T cell responses to AZD1222 COVID-19 vaccine. Here immunoSEQ multiplex PCR was the method, and the copy in TCRdb shows in-frame clones only, minus some. This sample carries tens of thousands of clones, about 90% of them seen once, and the ten largest clones take about 3.4%. CDR3 size: 14 residues. Trimming took off 6 bases at V and 1 base at J, with 12 bases between the two ends. Germline V gene sequence: CDR1 MDHEN, CDR2 SYDVKM. This specimen consisted of peripheral blood, obtained 28 days after the second AZD1222 dose. This clonotype originated in an adult who received the AZD1222 COVID-19 vaccine. The J gene is TRBJ1-2, the V gene TRBV28, with D possibly being TRBD1 (5 bases). The CDR3 sequence: CASRGDSFNYGYTF. The DNA of the CDR3 is TGTGCCAGCAGGGGGGACTCCTTTAACTATGGCTACACCTTC.